This T cell receptor (beta chain) is drawn from a study of response to subunit inactivated influenza vaccine. The study, taken as a whole, reports: The authors proposed limited new T cell recruitment per seasonal influenza vaccination.

A few counts support this clonotype. Its target is not known. CDR3 size: 14 residues. V lost 1 base, J lost 9 bases, and 13 bases lay in between. TCRdb processed the RT-PCR reads anew with MiXCR; each CDR3 protein has one entry. The sample lists around 490,000 distinct CDR3 sequences, about 8% seen once, with around 13% in the top ten. J is TRBJ1-5 and V is TRBV12-3 or TRBV12-4; D not certain. Here the sequenced sample was PBMCs from blood, taken around 2 years after vaccination. This clonotype originated in a man aged 50 to 69 who received an inactivated influenza vaccine. The CDR3 spells CASSLGRERRPQHF. The CDR3 nucleotides are TGTGCCAGCAGTTTAGGGCGGGAACGGCGGCCCCAGCATTTT.